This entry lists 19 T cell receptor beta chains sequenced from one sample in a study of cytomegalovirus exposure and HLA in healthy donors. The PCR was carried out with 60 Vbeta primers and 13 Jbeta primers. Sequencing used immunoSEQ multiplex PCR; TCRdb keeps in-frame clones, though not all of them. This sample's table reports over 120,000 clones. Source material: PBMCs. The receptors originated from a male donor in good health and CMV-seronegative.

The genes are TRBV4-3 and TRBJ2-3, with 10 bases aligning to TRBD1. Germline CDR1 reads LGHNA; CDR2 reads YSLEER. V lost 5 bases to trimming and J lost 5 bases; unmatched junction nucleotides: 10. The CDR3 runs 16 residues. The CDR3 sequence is CASSGAGQGWKDTQYF. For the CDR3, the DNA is TGCGCCAGCAGCGGCGCGGGACAGGGGTGGAAAGATACGCAGTATTTT.

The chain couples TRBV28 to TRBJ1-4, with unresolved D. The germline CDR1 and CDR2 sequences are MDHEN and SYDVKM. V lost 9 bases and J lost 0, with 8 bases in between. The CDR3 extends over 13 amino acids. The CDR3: CASTVATNEKLFF. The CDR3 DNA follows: TGTGCCAGTACAGTGGCAACTAATGAAAAACTGTTTTTT.

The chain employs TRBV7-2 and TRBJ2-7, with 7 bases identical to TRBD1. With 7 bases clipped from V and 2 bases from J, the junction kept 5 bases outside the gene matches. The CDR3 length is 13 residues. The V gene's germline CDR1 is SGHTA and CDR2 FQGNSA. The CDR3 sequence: CASNQGQTYEQYF. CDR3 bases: TGTGCCAGCAACCAGGGACAGACCTACGAGCAGTACTTC.

The CDR3 DNA sequence: TGTGCCAGCAACCTAGGATCCAGCGGGGAGCAGTTCTTC. Residues: CASNLGSSGEQFF. The chain has TRBV5-6 and TRBJ2-1; D might be TRBD2 (6 bases). V was trimmed by 6 bases and J by 10 bases, leaving 17 bases between them. Germline CDR1 SGHDT, CDR2 YYEEEE. The CDR3 is made up of 13 amino acids.

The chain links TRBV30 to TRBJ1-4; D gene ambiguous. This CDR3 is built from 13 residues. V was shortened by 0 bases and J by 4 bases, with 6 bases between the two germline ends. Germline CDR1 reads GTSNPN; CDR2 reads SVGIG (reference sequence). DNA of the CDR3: TGTGCCTGGAGTGTGAGAAGTAATGAAAAACTGTTTTTT. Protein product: CAWSVRSNEKLFF.

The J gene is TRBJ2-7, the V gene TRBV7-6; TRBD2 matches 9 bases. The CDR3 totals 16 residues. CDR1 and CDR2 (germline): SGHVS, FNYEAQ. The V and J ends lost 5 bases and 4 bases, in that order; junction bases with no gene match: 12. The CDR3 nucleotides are TGTGCCAGCAGCCCCGAGGTTGCGGGGGGGCCGTACGAGCAGTACTTC. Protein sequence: CASSPEVAGGPYEQYF.

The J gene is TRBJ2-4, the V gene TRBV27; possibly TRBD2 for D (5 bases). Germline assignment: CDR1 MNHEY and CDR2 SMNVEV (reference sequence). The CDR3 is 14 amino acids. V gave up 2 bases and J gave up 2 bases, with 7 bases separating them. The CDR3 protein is CASSLRGTKNIQYF. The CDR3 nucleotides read TGTGCCAGCAGTTTAAGAGGGACCAAAAACATTCAGTACTTC.

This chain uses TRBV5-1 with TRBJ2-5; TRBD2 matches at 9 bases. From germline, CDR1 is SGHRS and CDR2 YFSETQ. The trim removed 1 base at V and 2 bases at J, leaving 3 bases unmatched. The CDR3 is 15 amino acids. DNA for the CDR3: TGCGCCAGCAGCTTGAGGCTAGCGGGGCAAGAGACCCAGTACTTC. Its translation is CASSLRLAGQETQYF.

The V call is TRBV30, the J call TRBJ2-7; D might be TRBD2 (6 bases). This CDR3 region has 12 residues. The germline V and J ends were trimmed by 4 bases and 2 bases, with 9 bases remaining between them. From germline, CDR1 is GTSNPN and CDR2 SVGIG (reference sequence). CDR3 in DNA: TGTGCCTGGAAGGAGGGGACCTACGAGCAGTACTTC. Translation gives CAWKEGTYEQYF.

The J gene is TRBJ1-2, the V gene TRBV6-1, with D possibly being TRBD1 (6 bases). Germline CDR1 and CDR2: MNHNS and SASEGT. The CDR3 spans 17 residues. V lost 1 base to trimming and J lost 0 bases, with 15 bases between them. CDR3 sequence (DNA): TGTGCCAGCAGTGAAGGGGGACACACTCCCGCTAACTATGGCTACACCTTC. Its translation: CASSEGGHTPANYGYTF.

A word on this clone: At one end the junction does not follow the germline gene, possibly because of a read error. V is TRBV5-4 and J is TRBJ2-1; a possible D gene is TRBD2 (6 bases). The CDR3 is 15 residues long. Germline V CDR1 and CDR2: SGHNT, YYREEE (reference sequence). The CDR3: CASSPAPSGPNELFF. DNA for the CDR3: TGTGCCAGCAGCCCAGCCCCGAGCGGGCCCAATGAGCTGTTCTTC.

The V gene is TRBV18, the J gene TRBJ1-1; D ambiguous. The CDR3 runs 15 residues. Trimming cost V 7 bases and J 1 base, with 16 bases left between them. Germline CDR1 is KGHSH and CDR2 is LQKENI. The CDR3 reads CASLFSVLKNTEAFF. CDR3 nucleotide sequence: TGTGCCAGCTTATTCAGCGTTCTGAAGAACACTGAAGCTTTCTTT.

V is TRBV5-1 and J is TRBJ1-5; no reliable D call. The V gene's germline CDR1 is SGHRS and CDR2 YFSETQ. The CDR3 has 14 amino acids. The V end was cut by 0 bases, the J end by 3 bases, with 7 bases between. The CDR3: CASSLGELNQPQHF. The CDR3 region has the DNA TGCGCCAGCAGCTTGGGCGAACTCAATCAGCCCCAGCATTTT.

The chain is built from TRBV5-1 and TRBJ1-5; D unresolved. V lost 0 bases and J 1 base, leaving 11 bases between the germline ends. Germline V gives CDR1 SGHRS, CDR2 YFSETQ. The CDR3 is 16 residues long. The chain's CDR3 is CASSLGAAGSNQPQHF. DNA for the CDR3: TGCGCCAGCAGCTTGGGGGCGGCGGGGAGCAATCAGCCCCAGCATTTT.

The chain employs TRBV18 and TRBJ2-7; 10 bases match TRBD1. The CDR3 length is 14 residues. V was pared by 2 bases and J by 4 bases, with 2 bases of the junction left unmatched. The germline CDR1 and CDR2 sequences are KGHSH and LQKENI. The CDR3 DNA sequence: TGTGCCAGCTCACCAAGGGGACAGGGGTACGAGCAGTACTTC. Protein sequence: CASSPRGQGYEQYF.

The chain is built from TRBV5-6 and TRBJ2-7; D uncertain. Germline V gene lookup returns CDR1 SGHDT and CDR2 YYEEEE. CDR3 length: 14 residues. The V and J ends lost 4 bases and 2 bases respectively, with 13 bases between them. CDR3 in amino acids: CASSPDRVTYEQYF. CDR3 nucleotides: TGTGCCAGCAGCCCCGATCGGGTCACCTACGAGCAGTACTTC.

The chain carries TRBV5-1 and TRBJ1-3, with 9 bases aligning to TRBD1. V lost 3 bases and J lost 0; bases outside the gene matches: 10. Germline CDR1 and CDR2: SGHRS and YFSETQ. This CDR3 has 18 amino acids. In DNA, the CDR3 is TGCGCCAGCAGCTCCCGGTTCGGACAGGGGAGCTCTGGAAACACCATATATTTT. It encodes CASSSRFGQGSSGNTIYF.

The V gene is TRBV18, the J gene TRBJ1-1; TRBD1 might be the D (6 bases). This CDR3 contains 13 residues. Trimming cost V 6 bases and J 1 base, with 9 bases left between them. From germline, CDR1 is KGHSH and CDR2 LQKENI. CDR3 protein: CASSGTPNTEAFF. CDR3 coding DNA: TGTGCCAGCTCCGGGACACCGAACACTGAAGCTTTCTTT.

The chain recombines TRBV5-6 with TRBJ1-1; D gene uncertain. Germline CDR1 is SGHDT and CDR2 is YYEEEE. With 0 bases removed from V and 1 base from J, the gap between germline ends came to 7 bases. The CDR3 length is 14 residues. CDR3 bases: TGTGCCAGCAGCTTGGCGGGTTCGAACACTGAAGCTTTCTTT. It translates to CASSLAGSNTEAFF.